A single sample gave rise to the 9 T cell receptor beta chains below, sequenced in a study of cytomegalovirus exposure and HLA in healthy donors. Assay: immunoSEQ multiplex PCR; the TCRdb copy retains only in-frame clones and omits some. The top ten clones hold roughly 0.99% of a sample with about 270,000 clones, approximately 86% of them seen once. The sequenced material came from PBMCs. These receptor sequences come from a woman aged 18-30 years in good health and CMV-seronegative.

This rearrangement joins TRBV4-1 to TRBJ2-7; 8 positions match TRBD1. CDR3 length equals 15 residues. The V gene end was trimmed by 2 bases and the J gene end by 7 bases; junction bases not matched to a gene: 10. Germline-derived CDR1 and CDR2 are MGHRA and YSYEKL. The CDR3 loop is CASSQNIRGQGEQYF. CDR3 in DNA: TGCGCCAGCAGCCAAAACATCAGGGGGCAGGGGGAGCAGTACTTC.

In DNA, the CDR3 is TGTGCCAGCAGGAGAACCGGGGCGGGCAGGGGGTATGGCTACACCTTC. Amino acid sequence: CASRRTGAGRGYGYTF. V usage is TRBV6-6 and J usage is TRBJ1-2; 7 nucleotides line up with TRBD1. This CDR3 comprises 16 residues. Germline-derived CDR1 and CDR2 are MNHNY and SVGAGI (reference sequence). Losses at the gene ends were 6 bases for V and 5 bases for J; bases not matched to a gene: 15.

The V and J genes are TRBV29-1 and TRBJ2-5; 10 bases match TRBD1. Germline loops: CDR1 SQVTM, CDR2 ANQGSEA. CDR3 length equals 19 residues. CDR3 bases: TGCATCGAAGACAGGGGGCTATTTCTTTGGTTAGGGATTCCGGAGACCCAGTACTTC. Protein: CIEDRGLFLWLGIPETQYF.

The chain employs TRBV25-1 and TRBJ2-5, with D possibly matching TRBD2 (5 bases). Germline CDR1 reads MGHDK; CDR2 reads SYGVNS. The germline V and J ends were trimmed by 6 bases and 3 bases, with 26 bases remaining between them. The CDR3 covers 18 residues. CDR3 nucleotides: TGTGCCAGCAGCCTAGAAACCTCAGGAAGGACCGGGAAAGAGACCCAGTACTTC. Its translation is CASSLETSGRTGKETQYF.

The chain links TRBV27 to TRBJ1-4, with TRBD1 matching 8 bases. The trim removed 5 bases at V and 0 bases at J, leaving 8 bases unmatched. CDR1 and CDR2 (germline): MNHEY, SMNVEV (reference sequence). The CDR3 has 17 residues. CDR3 in DNA: TGTGCCAGCAGTCCCCAAGACAGGGGAGCAACTAATGAAAAACTGTTTTTT. Translating gives CASSPQDRGATNEKLFF.

The V gene is TRBV10-1, the J gene TRBJ1-1, with D unclear. This CDR3 comprises 13 residues. CDR1 is WNHNN, CDR2 SYGVQD, per germline (reference sequence). V was shortened by 4 bases and J by 1 base, with 7 bases between the two germline ends. The CDR3 region is CASSVGRNTEAFF. The CDR3 DNA is TGCGCCAGCAGTGTGGGCAGGAACACTGAAGCTTTCTTT.

This clone was picked up a small number of times. The chain is built from TRBV5-1 and TRBJ2-3; 8 bases are a match to TRBD2. Trimming removed 4 bases from V and 6 bases from J; junction bases left unmatched: 7. Germline V lookup: CDR1 SGHRS, CDR2 YFSETQ. The length of the CDR3 is 14 residues. The CDR3 loop is CASSLTSEVDTQYF. The CDR3 bases are TGCGCCAGCAGCCTGACTAGCGAAGTGGATACGCAGTATTTT.

The chain uses TRBV9 and TRBJ2-7; 7 bases map to TRBD1. Germline assignment: CDR1 SGDLS and CDR2 YYNGEE. The CDR3 contains 15 residues. J gave up 4 bases and V 3 bases, and 10 bases lay outside the gene matches. The CDR3 loop reads CASSGTPGQQYEQYF. CDR3 DNA: TGTGCCAGCAGCGGGACCCCGGGACAGCAATACGAGCAGTACTTC.

The chain is built from TRBV5-4 and TRBJ2-7, with TRBD2 matching 8 bases. The ends lost 4 bases at V and 1 base at J; junction bases unmatched: 16. Per germline, CDR1 SGHNT and CDR2 YYREEE (reference sequence). The CDR3 runs to 18 residues. The CDR3 DNA reads TGTGCCAGCAGCGTTACGGGACTAGGGGATCTCTTTTCCTACGAGCAGTACTTC. It yields the protein CASSVTGLGDLFSYEQYF. The full variable domain, its missing parts supplied by reference TRBV5-4 and TRBJ2-7, is ETGVTQSPTHLIKTRGQQVTLRCSSQSGHNTVSWYQQALGQGPQFIFQYYREEENGRGNFPPRFSGLQFPNYSSELNVNALELDDSALYLCASSVTGLGDLFSYEQYFGPGTRLTVT.